The 16 T cell receptor beta chains given below trace back to one sample, sequenced in a study of blood T cell repertoires in COVID-19. Using immunoSEQ multiplex PCR, the repertoire was profiled, and TCRdb retains in-frame clones only, with some absent. The sample carries a few hundred thousand clones, roughly 87% recorded once. Material for sequencing was PBMCs or T cells enriched from blood (not recorded which). The receptors were gathered from a woman in her twenties or thirties who had recovered from COVID-19.

The V gene is TRBV2, the J gene TRBJ1-1, with D perhaps matching TRBD1 (6 bases). V gave up 7 bases and J gave up 0 bases, with 9 bases separating them. Germline lookup yields CDR1 SNHLY and CDR2 FYNNEI. CDR3 size: 13 residues. CDR3 amino acids: CASTTGMNTEAFF. The CDR3, as DNA: TGTGCCAGCACTACAGGGATGAACACTGAAGCTTTCTTT.

The V call is TRBV7-6, the J call TRBJ1-1; 11 bases fit TRBD1. Trimming at V came to 5 bases and at J to 4 bases, leaving 3 bases not matched to a gene. There are 14 residues in the CDR3. Germline CDR1 SGHVS, CDR2 FNYEAQ. The CDR3, as DNA: TGTGCCAGCAGCCAGGGACAGGGGGGCACTGAAGCTTTCTTT. It codes for CASSQGQGGTEAFF.

The chain has TRBV15 and TRBJ2-2, with 15 bases matching TRBD2. Trimming cost V 5 bases and J 7 bases; bases outside gene matches: 8. The germline gives CDR1 LNHNV, CDR2 YYDKDF (reference sequence). The CDR3 runs to 17 residues. The CDR3 reads CATSGGLAGGPNGELFF. CDR3 DNA sequence: TGTGCCACCAGCGGAGGACTAGCGGGGGGGCCCAACGGGGAGCTGTTTTTT.

The gene calls are TRBV28 and TRBJ2-5, with D possibly TRBD2 on 6 matching bases. The CDR3 is made up of 14 amino acids. V lost 5 bases to trimming and J lost 4 bases, with 14 bases between them. Germline V gene sequence: CDR1 MDHEN, CDR2 SYDVKM. The CDR3 loop reads CASSTRGTVETQYF. The CDR3 bases are TGTGCCAGCAGTACTCGGGGGACGGTAGAGACCCAGTACTTC.

This rearrangement joins TRBV2 to TRBJ1-5; D is uncertain. The CDR3 consists of 14 residues. Germline CDR1 reads SNHLY; CDR2 reads FYNNEI. V was shortened by 0 bases and J by 3 bases, with 6 bases between the two germline ends. CDR3 sequence: CASSEAQNNQPQHF. The CDR3 DNA follows: TGTGCCAGCAGTGAAGCGCAGAACAATCAGCCCCAGCATTTT.

CDR3 protein: CASSLSVGTVGTEAFF. The CDR3 DNA reads as TGTGCCAGCAGCCTTTCTGTCGGGACAGTCGGCACTGAAGCTTTCTTT. The V call is TRBV3-1 (or the pseudogene TRBV3-2), the J call TRBJ1-1, with TRBD1 matching over 7 bases. The CDR3 runs to 16 residues. J lost 4 bases, V lost 4 bases, and 12 bases had no gene match. Germline V gene data show CDR1 as LGHDT and CDR2 as YNNKEL (reference sequence).

The genes are TRBV18 and TRBJ1-1; 7 bases agree with TRBD1. The CDR3 runs 15 residues. V lost 5 bases, J lost 4 bases, and 10 bases stayed unmatched. In germline, CDR1 is KGHSH, CDR2 LQKENI. CDR3 in DNA: TGTGCCAGCTCATATAAGACAGGGAGCAGCACTGAAGCTTTCTTT. Its translation: CASSYKTGSSTEAFF.

This clone was seen a handful of times. The chain uses TRBV5-1 and TRBJ1-4; D not certain. The germline CDR1 and CDR2 sequences are SGHRS and YFSETQ. V was cut by 0 bases and J by 4 bases, with 4 bases left in between. This CDR3 spans 13 amino acids. This chain's CDR3 is CASSLELNEKLFF. In DNA form, the CDR3 reads TGCGCCAGCAGCTTGGAACTTAATGAAAAACTGTTTTTT.

The chain joins TRBV12-3 or TRBV12-4 to TRBJ1-3; the D gene is possibly TRBD1 (5 bases). Trimming removed 3 bases at V and 4 bases at J, with 7 bases between. This CDR3 contains 13 residues. DNA for the CDR3: TGTGCCAGCAGTTTTAACAGGGGAAACACCATATATTTT. Protein sequence: CASSFNRGNTIYF.

The J gene is TRBJ1-5, the V gene TRBV28, with a tentative D call TRBD1 (5 bases). The CDR3 spans 14 residues. The germline CDR1 and CDR2 sequences are MDHEN and SYDVKM. Trimming took 6 bases from V and 3 from J, leaving 12 bases between them. For the CDR3, the DNA is TGTGCCAGCAGAATTGACAGTTACAATCAGCCCCAGCATTTT. The encoded protein is CASRIDSYNQPQHF.

This clone was detected once. Other nucleotide sequences from this sample produce the same CDR3. This rearrangement joins TRBV12-3 or TRBV12-4 to TRBJ2-4, with D uncertain. Trimming took off 2 bases at V and 8 bases at J, with 10 bases between the two ends. This CDR3 is 13 amino acids long. The DNA of the CDR3 is TGTGCCAGCAGTTTACGCCAAGGAGACATTCAGTACTTC. Translating gives CASSLRQGDIQYF.

This clone has a single count. The V gene is TRBV2, the J gene TRBJ1-6, with D possibly matching TRBD1 (5 bases). Germline V gene lookup returns CDR1 SNHLY and CDR2 FYNNEI. This CDR3 is 14 amino acids long. With 6 bases removed from V and 5 bases from J, the gap between germline ends came to 11 bases. The CDR3 DNA is TGTGCCAGCAGACAGACAGATGATAATTCACCCCTCCACTTT. Translating gives CASRQTDDNSPLHF.

The chain is built from TRBV7-9 and TRBJ1-2; perhaps TRBD1 as D (6 bases). Germline CDR1 SEHNR, CDR2 FQNEAQ (reference sequence). This CDR3 contains 14 residues. V shed 8 bases and J shed 7 bases, with 20 bases lying between them. CDR3 loop: CASGSIQGPGGYTF. In DNA form, the CDR3 reads TGTGCCAGCGGGTCGATTCAGGGGCCCGGTGGCTACACCTTC.

This clone was detected a few times. The chain couples TRBV6-2 or TRBV6-3 to TRBJ1-2, with D maybe TRBD1 (6 bases). Looked up from germline, CDR1 is MNHEY and CDR2 is SVGEGT. V was pared by 0 bases and J by 5 bases, with 10 bases between. CDR3 length equals 14 residues. In nucleotides, the CDR3 is TGTGCCAGCAGTTACTCCGGGACACCATATGGCTACACCTTC. Protein product: CASSYSGTPYGYTF.

The chain carries TRBV6-2 or TRBV6-3 and TRBJ2-7, with 11 positions matching TRBD1. Per the germline V gene, CDR1 is MNHEY and CDR2 is SVGEGT. With V trimmed by 6 bases and J by 2 bases, 6 bases remained unmatched. The CDR3 runs 15 residues. The CDR3 region has the DNA TGTGCCAGCAGCCGGCTGGGACAGGGGGCCTACGAGCAGTACTTC. Encoded protein: CASSRLGQGAYEQYF.

This rearrangement joins TRBV5-1 to TRBJ2-5; 15 bases match TRBD2. In germline, CDR1 is SGHRS, CDR2 YFSETQ. The CDR3 sequence is 16 residues long. V was pared by 4 bases and J by 5 bases, with 6 bases of the junction left unmatched. DNA for the CDR3: TGCGCCAGCAGCCCCGGGACTAGCGGGGGGCCTGAGACCCAGTACTTC. Translation gives CASSPGTSGGPETQYF.